This TCR beta chain was profiled in a study of vaccination effects on CD4 cells after COVID-19. Study-wide findings and caveats: No early post-infection timepoints were available in the study, which also included few convalescent patients.

Produced via immunoSEQ multiplex PCR; TCRdb's table is partial and in-frame only. The sample includes 35,000 to 40,000 clones, about four fifths of them seen just once. CD4+ T cells were isolated after 10 days of culture. This clone turned up a few times. The antigen is undetermined. This specimen was CD4+ T cells from PBMCs cultured without peptide, taken before COVID-19 vaccination. This receptor was identified in a human donor who received a COVID-19 vaccine.

The CDR3 protein is CASSPRAVTSGANVLTF. CDR3 in DNA: TGTGCCAGCAGCCCCAGGGCCGTGACCTCTGGGGCCAACGTCCTGACTTTC. The V and J genes are TRBV5-5 and TRBJ2-6, with D tentatively TRBD1 (5 bases). Trimming took off 4 bases at V and 0 bases at J, with 14 bases between the two ends. CDR1 SGHKS and CDR2 YYEKEE come from the germline V gene (reference sequence). The CDR3 runs 17 residues. Filled out from reference TRBV5-5 and TRBJ2-6, the complete variable domain reads DAGVTQSPTHLIKTRGQQVTLRCSPISGHKSVSWYQQVLGQGPQFIFQYYEKEERGRGNFPDRFSARQFPNYSSELNVNALLLGDSALYLCASSPRAVTSGANVLTFGAGSRLTVL.